This TCR beta chain was obtained from a study of shared clonotypes between healthy human individuals (TCRdb year 2020). As for the study more broadly: The cohort included a few men and two women between 18 and 49 years of age. For each donor, three plates each were used for CD4 naive and CD4 memory, two plates were used for CD8 naive, and one plate was used for CD8 memory. Blood TCR repertoires of about 5 healthy adults were deeply sequenced to estimate repertoire size and the extent of clonotype sharing between individuals. Libraries were prepared and TCR repertoires were sequenced by different laboratories using diverse techniques, in order to increase sequencing depth and limit assay-specific biases. Each donor's leukapheresis produced roughly between roughly 0.94 and 9.5 billion PBMCs.

The research as a whole found: Larger estimated clonotype richness was generally found for naive subsets than for memory subsets. Even with the large sequencing depth, rarefaction of the sorted-subset datasets indicated that sequencing was incomplete. Because the study included a small number of donors, the genetic and exposure-history diversity represented was limited. About 5% of naive CD4, 3% to 4% of naive CD8, about 2.5% of memory CD4, and about 0.4% of memory CD8 clonotypes were shared across a few donors. Clonotypes shared by all four sorted-subset donors showed higher generation probabilities than non-shared clonotypes. Only blood was sampled, and tissue TCR repertoires likely differ from those in blood. Pairwise subsampling indicated that sequencing depth was expected to affect the degree of clonotype sharing among donors.

From the cysteine up to the phenylalanine, the CDR3 has a length of 15 residues. Only CDR3 DNA remains: 45 bases, in frame from the first base. The junction shows trimming of 6 bases on V and 5 bases on J, and the gene matches do not reach 5 bases of it. The germline V gene supplies CDR1 MNHNS and CDR2 SASEGT. TCR CDR3 regions were amplified from genomic DNA by multiplex PCR using the deep immunoSEQ assay. For each cell subset, the extracted genomic DNA was distributed evenly across all wells of several immunoSEQ 96-well plates, and each plate served as one replicate. For sorted subsets, about 220 ng of genomic DNA, equivalent to 25,000 to 35,000 T cell genomes, went into each replicate PCR. Purified libraries were quantified with a Qubit 3.0 fluorometer, sized on a Bioanalyzer 2100, and re-quantified with the KAPA Library Quantification kit. Every immunoSEQ 96-well plate was sequenced on a separate single-read 150-cycle Illumina NextSeq 550 flow cell. Under the source paper's analysis protocol: Because the immunoSEQ output included only junctional sequences and no quality scores, the filtering could not be the same as the filtering used for full-length reads. Sequences were annotated with PyIR, a Python wrapper for IgBLAST v1.9, and V/J genes and CDR3 were assigned using IMGT germline references. Reads were removed for weak V/J assignments (E-value above 1e-6), missing CDR3, stop codons, out-of-frame junctions, or ambiguous translated residues. V3J clonotypes were defined as sequences sharing the same inferred V gene, J gene, and CDR3 amino acid sequence. The percentage overlap between two repertoires was calculated by dividing the number of shared unique clonotypes by the size of the smaller repertoire. RTK rarefaction, the Chao1 estimator, and Recon v2.1 estimates of unobserved clonotypes were used to assess repertoire richness. Generation probabilities were computed with OLGA for all TCRbeta clonotypes obtained by the gDNA method from a few donors. TCRdb obtained this table from immuneACCESS and retained in-frame rearrangements with V and J assigned. These tables miss some clones; where compared with another copy, unresolved V genes account for less than half of the shortfall, and the remainder is unexplained. For V, J and clone size, that table is used; D and trimming come from the DNA. The sample contains roughly 1,100,000 clones, more than 60% of them found a single time. The ten largest make up about 1.5% of the sample.

As to this clone: Which antigen it targets is not known. Per-nucleotide qualities are absent, and no much larger clonotype sits a single base away.

Donors were healthy HIV-negative adults with no recently reported acute infections or vaccinations. Every donor was a Caucasian adult living in Nashville, Tennessee, USA. CD4+ T cells were enriched through magnetic negative selection, after which naive cells were positively selected on CD45RA and the remaining negative fraction served as the memory subset. Blood was collected by leukapheresis, and PBMCs were isolated by Ficoll-Histopaque density gradient centrifugation and then cryopreserved in liquid nitrogen vapor phase. Purity and quantity of every magnetically sorted T cell population were checked by analytical flow cytometry. From each sorted fraction, genomic DNA was isolated and quantified by UV absorbance on a Nanodrop 2000c.

This TCR derives from a man aged 18 to 29 in good health. The chain couples TRBV6-1 to TRBJ1-6; 9 junctional bases match TRBD1. The sequencing input was memory CD4+ T cells sorted from blood. The cell subset or site label corresponds to: CD45RA-negative fraction. The base sequence is TGTGCCAGCAGGACCGGGACAGGGAATAATTCACCCCTCCACTTT. The resulting protein is CASRTGTGNNSPLHF.